This TCR beta chain appears in the sequencing data of a study of blood T cells in healthy people across ages. Regarding the study as a whole: Diversity of TCR beta per million T cells declined in a roughly linear way with age.

This clonotype was observed a few times. Its matching antigen is unknown. The CDR3 totals 15 residues. Trimming removed 7 bases from V and 5 bases from J; junction bases left unmatched: 10. The authors ran a second PCR of roughly 6 to 12 cycles using a sample-barcoded 5' primer and a J-beta primer mix. TCRdb fed the 5' RACE reads into MiXCR, producing one record per CDR3 protein. The sample yields roughly 800,000 distinct CDR3 sequences, 20% to 25% seen once. The same data also went into a second study, on T cells of mothers and their children. This second report adds: Barcodes for each sample and 2-4 random nucleotides were added by the M1S primer used in the second PCR.

The V and J genes are TRBV12-3 or TRBV12-4 and TRBJ1-4; 7 bases align to TRBD1. This sequence originates from a boy aged 10-17 years in good health. Sample: blood. CDR3 nucleotides: TGTGCCAGCACCCACGCCGGGACAGAAAATGAAAAACTGTTTTTT. This gives the protein CASTHAGTENEKLFF.